Detailed here is one T cell receptor (beta chain). Its antigen is not identified. The treatment here: approximately nine-day PBMC culture with coronavirus spike peptide pools or control peptides (ViraFEST assay). These data come from a study of vaccination and CD4 T cells after COVID-19. Study background: Control cultures used a CEFX viral epitope pool, an HIV-1 Nef peptide pool, or no peptide.

The CDR3 spans 14 residues. Per germline, CDR1 SGHNT and CDR2 YYREEE (reference sequence). Trimming stripped 0 bases from V and 1 base from J, with 4 bases between. Findings and limits, study-wide: A median of around 86% of reactive clones, in convalescent patients, became evident only post-vaccination.

Once obtained from cultured CD4+ T cells, the DNA was sequenced using the Oncomine TCR Beta short-read assay. Each CDR3 protein gets one entry after TCRdb re-called the PCR reads with MiXCR. Altogether over 7,000 distinct CDR3 sequences are present, roughly 63% being singletons, with the ten largest covering around 30%. Sequencing was done on a sample of CD4+ T cells from blood, cultured in vitro. The receptor was isolated from a human donor who had recovered from COVID-19. This rearrangement joins TRBV5-4 to TRBJ2-2; D is undetermined. CDR3 sequence: CASSLDRNTGELFF. The CDR3 coding sequence is TGTGCCAGCAGCTTGGACAGGAACACCGGGGAGCTGTTTTTT.